Given below is one TCR beta chain in context. This clone was seen once. Its binding antigen is unknown. Per-base qualities were not stored, and no clone one base away is much larger. The data are from a study of cytomegalovirus exposure and HLA in healthy donors (dated by TCRdb to between 2016 and 2019). Looking at the study overall: The approximately 710 repertoires of the first cohort and the 120 validation repertoires were produced on the same platform, according to a later analysis. In addition to the first cohort of 666 subjects, a separate validation cohort of under 150 different subjects was used. The study combined high-throughput TCR immunosequencing, statistical association of individual TCRs with disease status, and machine learning to predict cytomegalovirus infection status. The study was designed to test whether signatures of past pathogen exposure could be identified by cataloging public T cell receptors. The paper as a whole reports these results and caveats: Cytomegalovirus status was reported to be diagnosed by the classifier with high specificity and sensitivity in both the original and validation cohorts. A later analysis lacked HLA typing for the validation cohort, so it scored co-occurrence in that cohort across all 120 or so repertoires. According to the authors, the approach could potentially be generalized to other disease states and immunological phenotypes. Across donors, most TCR sequences were observed very rarely, whereas some public TCRs were present in many individuals. In vitro tests confirmed that a few of the cytomegalovirus-associated TCR beta chains recognize cytomegalovirus antigens. The study listed approximately 160 TCR beta chains as associated with cytomegalovirus. Of the cluster scores, around 95% were above 0 in a later analysis, which found that TCRs clustered in the first cohort also tended to co-occur in the approximately 130 validation repertoires.

In the germline V gene, CDR1 corresponds to SGHRS and CDR2 to YFSETQ. The CDR3 runs 14 amino acids, cysteine and phenylalanine included. The entry retains the CDR3 DNA only, 42 bases that are in frame from base 1. V and J are truncated by 2 bases and 6 bases respectively, leaving an intervening sequence of 11 bases. Libraries were constructed by the immunoSEQ multiplex PCR assay. The source study handled its data this way. To diagnose cytomegalovirus status from the catalog of TCR beta chain sequences, a statistical classification framework was built. TCRdb stores this immuneACCESS table with in-frame sequences only. Part of the clones is absent; in the studies checked, under half of the shortfall reflects unresolved V genes, and no reason is known for the rest. D and trimming come from the DNA, and the V and J calls and clone size come from that table. Counted in this sample were 100,000 to 150,000 clones; around 88% of them appeared once. The ten largest clones add up to around 2% of the sample.

The donors were included in the validation cohort of around 120 subjects, a group kept apart from the approximately 700-subject first cohort. The sample consisted of PBMCs. This clonotype originated in a man aged 18 to 29 in good health and CMV-seronegative. Rearrangement joined TRBV5-1 to TRBJ1-4; TRBD1 might be the D gene, on 5 matching bases. In nucleotide form, the sequence is TGCGCCAGCAGCTTCGACAGTCCCCATGAAAAACTGTTTTTT. The resulting protein is CASSFDSPHEKLFF. The reference TRBV5-1 and TRBJ1-4 proteins fill in what lies around the CDR3, so the full variable domain reads KAGVTQTPRYLIKTRGQQVTLSCSPISGHRSVSWYQQTPGQGLQFLFEYFSETQRNKGNFPGRFSGRQFSNSRSEMNVSTLELGDSALYLCASSFDSPHEKLFFGSGTQLSVL.